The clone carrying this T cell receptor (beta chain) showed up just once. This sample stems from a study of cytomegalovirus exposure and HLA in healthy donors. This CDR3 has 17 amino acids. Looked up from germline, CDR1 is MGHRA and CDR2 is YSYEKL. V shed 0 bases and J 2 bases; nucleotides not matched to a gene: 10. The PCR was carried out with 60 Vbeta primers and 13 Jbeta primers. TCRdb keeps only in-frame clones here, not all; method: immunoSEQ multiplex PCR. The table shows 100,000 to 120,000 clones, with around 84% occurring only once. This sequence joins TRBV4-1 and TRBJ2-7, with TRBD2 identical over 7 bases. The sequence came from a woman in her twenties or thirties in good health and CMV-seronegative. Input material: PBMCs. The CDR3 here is CASSQEGLLAATYEQYF. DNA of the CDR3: TGCGCCAGCAGCCAAGAAGGGCTGCTAGCGGCAACCTACGAGCAGTACTTC.